This TCR beta chain was recorded in a study of PD-L1 blockade in urothelial cancer (dated by TCRdb to about 2017). Notes on the research overall: Every patient began therapy in 2014 and was given atezolizumab 1,200 mg intravenously every 3 weeks. Twenty-five of 29 patients were males with bladder-origin urothelial cancer, and about 60% of the roughly 29 reported a prior smoking history. An ECOG performance status of 0 or 1 was recorded for the patients, and 0 to 3 prior chemotherapy regimens had been received by the patients. Blood samples were analyzed at two time points: 3 weeks after treatment start (second dose) and 6 weeks after treatment start. Blood samples gave median yields of around 150,000 T cells and 82,636 unique TCRs, along with a median clonality of 0.080. The study, an exploratory multi-omic analysis, examined somatic, immune and clinical correlates of response to PD-L1 blockade with atezolizumab in urothelial cancer. Pretreatment tumor samples and matched peripheral blood, collected serially before and after atezolizumab treatment, underwent TCR sequencing. Durable clinical benefit was defined as a progression-free survival longer than 6 months, and TCR features were additionally tested against progression-free survival and overall survival. In the same patients who had TCR sequencing, pretreatment tumors also underwent whole exome sequencing and RNA sequencing. Durable clinical benefit was achieved by nine patients and was not achieved by 20 patients. Pretreatment blood TCR-seq was available for about 30 patients, at least one posttreatment blood collection was obtained for 25 or so patients, and tumor TCR-seq was available for 25 or so patients. The full study reports these points: Because of the small sample size (n ≈ 27) and the many exploratory analyses performed, the results are intended to be regarded as hypothesis-generating. Among patients with durable benefit, tumor-associated TCR clones showed greater expansion in peripheral blood 3 weeks after treatment started (n ≈ 21, p = 0.022). Improved progression-free and overall survival was found to be associated with pretreatment peripheral blood TCR clonality below the median.

A note on this clone: The antigen it binds to is not known. No base qualities exist here, and no much larger clone lies one base off it.

Synthetic TCR analog templates were spiked into each PCR to estimate absolute template abundance from read counts. Using the immunoSEQ assay, TCRbeta CDR3 regions were amplified from genomic DNA with bias-controlled V and J gene primers. Sequencing of rearranged TCRbeta segments was performed at approximately 20X coverage. The authors' analysis ran thus. Sequencing errors were corrected by clustering and CDR3s were annotated against IMGT to assign V, D and J genes. Downstream analyses used only productive TCRbeta rearrangements and left out out-of-frame or stop-codon sequences. Clonality was calculated as one minus the Shannon entropy normalized by the log of the number of unique productive sequences. Fisher's exact test with Benjamini-Hochberg correction, using a cutoff of adjusted p below 0.01, was how clones that differed between time points or between blood and tumor were identified. Here the immuneACCESS table is served through TCRdb, limited to in-frame sequences with V and J called. Missing clones are a known gap in these copies; in checked studies unresolved V genes cover under half, and the rest lacks a known reason. V and J calls and clone size are copied from that table; D and trimming were computed from the DNA. The sample table records 60,000 to 75,000 clones; approximately 83% of these occur just once. 14% to 15% of the sample comes from the top ten.

From the cysteine through the phenylalanine, the CDR3 covers 14 amino acids. The retained sequence is limited to the CDR3, 42 bases, with the frame set at the first base. The V and J ends are trimmed by 5 bases and 7 bases, leaving 17 bases between them. From a lookup of the germline V gene, CDR1 and CDR2 are SGHVT and SQSDAQ. The sample's time point label, decoded: pretreatment peripheral blood. A cohort of around 28 patients with locally advanced or metastatic urothelial carcinoma, treated at Memorial Sloan Kettering on a trial protocol, was included. Peripheral blood mononuclear cells were collected from each patient pretreatment and during treatment, giving between 1 and 8 total time points per patient. The Qiagen DNeasy Blood extraction kit was used to purify genomic DNA from total PBMCs and from tumor samples. PBMCs were collected pretreatment and during treatment, and were isolated and stored as previously described.

The sequence came from a man between 60 and 70 years old with urothelial cancer. This material consisted of PBMCs, taken around atezolizumab (anti-PD-L1) treatment. Recombination joined TRBV7-4 with TRBJ1-2; TRBD1 might be the D gene, on 6 matching bases. The DNA sequence follows: TGTGCCAGCAGCAGATTTCGGGGGGCGCGTGGCTACACCTTC. This translates into CASSRFRGARGYTF. With the rest looked up from the reference TRBV7-4 and TRBJ1-2 genes rather than sequenced, the full variable domain is GAGVSQSPRYKVAKRGRDVALRCDSISGHVTLYWYRQTLGQGSEVLTYSQSDAQRDKSGRPSGRFSAERPERSVSTLKIQRTEQGDSAVYLCASSRFRGARGYTFGSGTRLTVV.